The entry that follows covers one T cell receptor (delta chain) sequence. What it binds is unknown. The template was reverse-transcribed extracted RNA. CDR3 amplicons came from multiplex PCR with pooled V-gene forward and constant-region reverse primers. TCRdb ran CATT on the multiplex PCR reads. Of 23,000 or so delta-chain clones detected, roughly 6.7% appear once; the ten largest clones hold roughly 0.99%. The CDR3 sequence is 16 residues long. Germline assignment: CDR1 TSWWSYY and CDR2 QGS. Germline trimming cut 9 bases from V and 4 bases from J; bases unmatched to any gene: 12. The data were taken from a study of Vδ1+ human thymocytes. Study-wide results and limits: In the thymus, TRG and TRD repertoires looked highly polyclonal with Gaussian CDR3 lengths.

V is TRDV1 and J is TRDJ1; 12 bases map to TRDD3. This TCR was sampled from a girl younger than two who had congenital heart surgery. Sequenced material: Vdelta1+ gamma-delta thymocytes from the thymus. Subset denoted: FACS-sorted CD3+ TCRalphabeta- TCRVdelta1+ TCRVdelta2- thymocytes. CDR3 coding DNA: TGTGCTCTATTTACCTACTGGGGGATACCTCGCGATAAACTCATCTTT. It codes for CALFTYWGIPRDKLIF.